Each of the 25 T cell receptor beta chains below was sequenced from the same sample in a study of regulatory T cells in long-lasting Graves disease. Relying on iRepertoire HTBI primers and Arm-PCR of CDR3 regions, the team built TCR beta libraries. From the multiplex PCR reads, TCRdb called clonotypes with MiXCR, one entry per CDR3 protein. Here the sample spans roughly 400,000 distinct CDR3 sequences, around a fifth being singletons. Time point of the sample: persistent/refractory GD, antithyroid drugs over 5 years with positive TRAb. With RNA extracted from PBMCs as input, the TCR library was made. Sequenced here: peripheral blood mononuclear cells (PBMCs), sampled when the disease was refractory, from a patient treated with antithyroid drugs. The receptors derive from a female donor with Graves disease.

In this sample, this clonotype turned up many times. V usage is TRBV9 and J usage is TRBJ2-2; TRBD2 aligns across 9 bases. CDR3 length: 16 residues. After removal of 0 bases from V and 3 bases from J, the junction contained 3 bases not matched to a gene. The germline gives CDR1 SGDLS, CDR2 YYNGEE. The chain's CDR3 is CASSVAAGGDTGELFF. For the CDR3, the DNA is TGTGCCAGCAGCGTAGCAGCGGGAGGAGACACCGGGGAGCTGTTTTTT.

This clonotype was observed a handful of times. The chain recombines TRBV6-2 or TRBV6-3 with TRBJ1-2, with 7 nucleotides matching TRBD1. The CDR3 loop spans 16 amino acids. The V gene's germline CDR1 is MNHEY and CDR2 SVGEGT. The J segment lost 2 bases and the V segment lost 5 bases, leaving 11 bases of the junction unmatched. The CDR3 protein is CASSETRGGPNYGYTF. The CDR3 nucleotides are TGTGCCAGCAGTGAAACCAGGGGGGGTCCCAACTATGGCTACACCTTC.

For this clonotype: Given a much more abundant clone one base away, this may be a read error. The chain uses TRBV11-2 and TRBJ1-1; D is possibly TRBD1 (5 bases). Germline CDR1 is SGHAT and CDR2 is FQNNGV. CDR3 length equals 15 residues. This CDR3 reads CASSKMTAQSTGAFF. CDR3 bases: TGTGCCAGCAGCAAAATGACAGCCCAGAGCACTGGAGCTTTCTTT.

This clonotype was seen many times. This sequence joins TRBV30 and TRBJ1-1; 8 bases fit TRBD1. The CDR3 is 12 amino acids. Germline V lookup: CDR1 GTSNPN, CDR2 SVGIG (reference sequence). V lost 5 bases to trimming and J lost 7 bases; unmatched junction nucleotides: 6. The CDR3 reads CAWGQGGGEAFF. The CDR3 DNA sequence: TGTGCCTGGGGACAGGGCGGGGGTGAAGCTTTCTTT.

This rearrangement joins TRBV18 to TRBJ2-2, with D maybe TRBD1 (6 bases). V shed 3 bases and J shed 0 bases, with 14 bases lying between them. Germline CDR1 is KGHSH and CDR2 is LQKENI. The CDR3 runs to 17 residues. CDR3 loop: CASSPPYGTPNTGELFF. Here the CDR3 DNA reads TGTGCCAGCTCACCGCCGTACGGGACACCGAACACCGGGGAGCTGTTTTTT.

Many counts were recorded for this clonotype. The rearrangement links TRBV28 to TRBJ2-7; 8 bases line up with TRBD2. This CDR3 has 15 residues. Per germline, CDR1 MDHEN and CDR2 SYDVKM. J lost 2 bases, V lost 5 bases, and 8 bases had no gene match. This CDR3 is CASSPHSGSPYEQYF. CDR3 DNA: TGTGCCAGCAGTCCACACAGCGGGAGTCCCTACGAGCAGTACTTC.

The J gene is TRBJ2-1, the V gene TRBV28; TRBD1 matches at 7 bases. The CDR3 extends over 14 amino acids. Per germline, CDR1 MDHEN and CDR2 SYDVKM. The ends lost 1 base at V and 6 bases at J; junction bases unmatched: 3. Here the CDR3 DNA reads TGTGCCAGCAGTTTATTTGACAGGGCCAATGAGCAGTTCTTC. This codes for CASSLFDRANEQFF.

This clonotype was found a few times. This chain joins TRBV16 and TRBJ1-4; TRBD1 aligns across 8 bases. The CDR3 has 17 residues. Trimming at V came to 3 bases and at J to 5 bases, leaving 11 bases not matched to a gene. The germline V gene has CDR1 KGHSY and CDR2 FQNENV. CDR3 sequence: CASSHFHDRGSNEKLFF. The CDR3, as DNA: TGTGCCAGCAGCCATTTTCACGACAGGGGATCGAATGAAAAACTGTTTTTT.

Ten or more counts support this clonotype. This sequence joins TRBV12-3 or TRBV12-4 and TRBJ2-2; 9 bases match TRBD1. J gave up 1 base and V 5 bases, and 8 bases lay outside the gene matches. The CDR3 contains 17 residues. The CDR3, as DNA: TGTGCCAGCAGTCCCGGCGGACAGGGGATGAACACCGGGGAGCTGTTTTTT. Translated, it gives CASSPGGQGMNTGELFF.

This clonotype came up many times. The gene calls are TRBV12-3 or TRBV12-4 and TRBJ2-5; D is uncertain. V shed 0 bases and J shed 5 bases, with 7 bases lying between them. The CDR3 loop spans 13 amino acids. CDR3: CASSLAGLETQYF. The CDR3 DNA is TGTGCCAGCAGTTTAGCAGGGCTTGAGACCCAGTACTTC.

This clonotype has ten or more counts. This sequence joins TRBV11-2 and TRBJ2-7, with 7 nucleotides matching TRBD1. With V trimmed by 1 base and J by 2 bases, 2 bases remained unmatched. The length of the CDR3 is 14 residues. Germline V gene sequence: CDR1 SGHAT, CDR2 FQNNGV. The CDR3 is CASSLGDSTYEQYF. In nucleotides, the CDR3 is TGTGCCAGCAGCTTAGGGGACAGTACCTACGAGCAGTACTTC.

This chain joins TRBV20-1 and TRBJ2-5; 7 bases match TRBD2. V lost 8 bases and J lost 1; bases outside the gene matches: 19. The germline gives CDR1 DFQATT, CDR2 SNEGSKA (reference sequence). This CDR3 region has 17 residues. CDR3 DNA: TGCAGTATAGTCAGCCCGGGCACCGGGACTATCCAAGAGACCCAGTACTTC. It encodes CSIVSPGTGTIQETQYF.

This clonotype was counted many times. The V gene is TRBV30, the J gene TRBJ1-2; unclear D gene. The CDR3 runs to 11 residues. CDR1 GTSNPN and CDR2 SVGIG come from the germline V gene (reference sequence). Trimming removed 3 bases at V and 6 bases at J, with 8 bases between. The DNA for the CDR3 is TGTGCCTGGAGCCTGGGGAATGGCTACACCTTC. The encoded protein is CAWSLGNGYTF.

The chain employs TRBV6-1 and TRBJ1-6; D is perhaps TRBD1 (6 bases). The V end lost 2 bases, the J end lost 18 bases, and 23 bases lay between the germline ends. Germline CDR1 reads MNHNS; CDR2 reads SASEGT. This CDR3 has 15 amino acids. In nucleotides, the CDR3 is TGTGCCAGCAGTGAATTCCGCCACGAACAGGGCCCGCACCACTTT. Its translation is CASSEFRHEQGPHHF.

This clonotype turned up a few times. CDR3 in amino acids: CASRNVGYGYTF. The CDR3, as DNA: TGTGCCAGCAGAAACGTCGGGTATGGCTACACCTTC. The V gene is TRBV6-1, the J gene TRBJ1-2; D is uncertain. CDR3 length equals 12 residues. Deletions cut 6 bases from V and 5 bases from J, with 10 bases between. Germline CDR1 reads MNHNS; CDR2 reads SASEGT.

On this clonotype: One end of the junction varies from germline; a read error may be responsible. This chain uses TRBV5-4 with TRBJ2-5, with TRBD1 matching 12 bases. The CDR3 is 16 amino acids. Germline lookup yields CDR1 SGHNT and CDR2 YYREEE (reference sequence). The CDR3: CTSSSPGTGGGETQYF. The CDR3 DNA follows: TGTACCAGCAGCTCCCCCGGGACAGGGGGCGGAGAGACCCAGTACTTC.

The CDR3: CASSLWLAGGYTDTQYF. Written as DNA, the CDR3 is TGTGCCAGCAGTTTATGGCTAGCGGGAGGGTACACAGATACGCAGTATTTT. This chain links TRBV28 with TRBJ2-3; 12 nucleotides match TRBD2. With 0 bases clipped from V and 2 bases from J, the junction kept 3 bases outside the gene matches. This CDR3 contains 17 residues. Germline V CDR1 and CDR2: MDHEN, SYDVKM.

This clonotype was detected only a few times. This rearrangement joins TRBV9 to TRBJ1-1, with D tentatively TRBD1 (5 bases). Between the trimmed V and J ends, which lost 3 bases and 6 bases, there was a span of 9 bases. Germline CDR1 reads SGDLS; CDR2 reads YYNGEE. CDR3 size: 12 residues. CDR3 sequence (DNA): TGTGCCAGCAGCGGGGGGGGTCCTGAAGCTTTCTTT. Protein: CASSGGGPEAFF. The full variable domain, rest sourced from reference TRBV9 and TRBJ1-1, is DSGVTQTPKHLITATGQRVTLRCSPRSGDLSVYWYQQSLDQGLQFLIQYYNGEERAKGNILERFSAQQFPDLHSELNLSSLELGDSALYFCASSGGGPEAFFGQGTRLTVV.

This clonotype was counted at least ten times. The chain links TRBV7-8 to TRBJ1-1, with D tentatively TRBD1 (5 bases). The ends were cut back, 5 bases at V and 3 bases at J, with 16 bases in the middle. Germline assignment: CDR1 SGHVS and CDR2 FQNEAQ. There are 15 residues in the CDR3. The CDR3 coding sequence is TGTGCCAGCAGCCCCCTCGCAGGGCGGTACACTGAAGCTTTCTTT. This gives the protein CASSPLAGRYTEAFF.

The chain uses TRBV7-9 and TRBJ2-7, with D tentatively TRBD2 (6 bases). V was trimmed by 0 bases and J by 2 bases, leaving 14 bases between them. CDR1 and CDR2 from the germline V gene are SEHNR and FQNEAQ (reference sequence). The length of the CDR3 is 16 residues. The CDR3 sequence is CASSLARAGTTYEQYF. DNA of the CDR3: TGTGCCAGCAGCTTAGCGCGTGCGGGAACCACCTACGAGCAGTACTTC.

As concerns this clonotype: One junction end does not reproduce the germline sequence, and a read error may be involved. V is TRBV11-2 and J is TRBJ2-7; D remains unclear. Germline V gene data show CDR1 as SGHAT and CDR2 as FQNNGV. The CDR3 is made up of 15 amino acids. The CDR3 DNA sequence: TGTGCCAGCAGCTTAGATTACAGCCTCTCCTACGGGCAGTACTTC. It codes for CASSLDYSLSYGQYF.

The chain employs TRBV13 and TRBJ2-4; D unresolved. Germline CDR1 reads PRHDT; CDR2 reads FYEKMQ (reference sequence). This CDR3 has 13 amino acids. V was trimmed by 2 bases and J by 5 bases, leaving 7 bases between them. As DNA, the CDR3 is TGTGCCAGCAGCTTAACCGGACAAAACATTCAGTACTTC. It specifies CASSLTGQNIQYF.

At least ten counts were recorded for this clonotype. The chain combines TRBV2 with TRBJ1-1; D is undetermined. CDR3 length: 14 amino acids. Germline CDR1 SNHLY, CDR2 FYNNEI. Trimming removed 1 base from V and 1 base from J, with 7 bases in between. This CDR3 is CASSEGAPNTEAFF. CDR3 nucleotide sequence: TGTGCCAGCAGTGAAGGGGCTCCGAACACTGAAGCTTTCTTT.

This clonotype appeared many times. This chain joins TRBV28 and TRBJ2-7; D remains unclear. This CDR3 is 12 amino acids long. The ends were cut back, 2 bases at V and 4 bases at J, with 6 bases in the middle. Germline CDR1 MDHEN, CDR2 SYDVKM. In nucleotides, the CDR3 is TGTGCCAGCAGTTTAGCTGGGTACGAGCAGTACTTC. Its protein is CASSLAGYEQYF.

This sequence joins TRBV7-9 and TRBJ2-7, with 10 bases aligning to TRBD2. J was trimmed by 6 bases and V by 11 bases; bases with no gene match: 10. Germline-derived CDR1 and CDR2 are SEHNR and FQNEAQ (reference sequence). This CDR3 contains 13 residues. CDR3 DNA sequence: TGTGCCGGCGGAGCGGGAGGGCCGAGCGAGCAGTACTTC. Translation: CAGGAGGPSEQYF.